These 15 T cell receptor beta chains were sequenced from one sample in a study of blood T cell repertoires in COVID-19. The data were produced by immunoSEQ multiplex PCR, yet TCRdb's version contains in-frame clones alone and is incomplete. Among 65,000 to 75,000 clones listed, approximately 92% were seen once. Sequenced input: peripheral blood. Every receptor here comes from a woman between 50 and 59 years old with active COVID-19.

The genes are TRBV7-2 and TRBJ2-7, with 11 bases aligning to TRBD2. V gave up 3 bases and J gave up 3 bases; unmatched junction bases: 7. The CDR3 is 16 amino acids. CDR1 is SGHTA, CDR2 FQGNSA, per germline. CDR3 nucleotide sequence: TGTGCCAGCAGCTTGTTTGGGACTAGCGGTAACTACGAGCAGTACTTC. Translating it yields CASSLFGTSGNYEQYF.

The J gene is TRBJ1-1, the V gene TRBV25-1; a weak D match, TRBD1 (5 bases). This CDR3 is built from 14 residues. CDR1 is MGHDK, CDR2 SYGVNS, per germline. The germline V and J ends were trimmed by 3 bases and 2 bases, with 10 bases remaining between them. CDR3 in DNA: TGTGCCAGCAGTGATAAACAGGAAAACACTGAAGCTTTCTTT. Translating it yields CASSDKQENTEAFF.

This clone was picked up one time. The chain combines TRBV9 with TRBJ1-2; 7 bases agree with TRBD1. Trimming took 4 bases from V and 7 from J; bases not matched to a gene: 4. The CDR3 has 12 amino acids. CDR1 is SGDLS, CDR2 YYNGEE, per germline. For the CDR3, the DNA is TGTGCCAGCAGCCCAGGGGGTTCTGGCTACACCTTC. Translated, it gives CASSPGGSGYTF.

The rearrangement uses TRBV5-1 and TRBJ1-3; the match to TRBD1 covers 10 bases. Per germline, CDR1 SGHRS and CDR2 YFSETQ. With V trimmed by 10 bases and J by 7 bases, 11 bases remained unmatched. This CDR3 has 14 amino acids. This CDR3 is CAGGPTGGSNTIYF. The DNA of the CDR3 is TGCGCCGGGGGCCCGACAGGGGGCTCGAACACCATATATTTT.

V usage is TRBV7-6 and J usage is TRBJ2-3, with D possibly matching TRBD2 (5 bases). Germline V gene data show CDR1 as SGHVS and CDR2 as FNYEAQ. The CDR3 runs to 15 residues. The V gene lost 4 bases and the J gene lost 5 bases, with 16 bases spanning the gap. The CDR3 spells CASSSGSGGGDTQYF. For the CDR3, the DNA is TGTGCCAGCAGCTCGGGGAGCGGCGGAGGAGATACGCAGTATTTT. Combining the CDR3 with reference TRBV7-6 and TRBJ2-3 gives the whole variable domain GAGVSQSPRYKVTKRGQDVALRCDPISGHVSLYWYRQALGQGPEFLTYFNYEAQQDKSGLPNDRFSAERPEGSISTLTIQRTEQRDSAMYRCASSSGSGGGDTQYFGPGTRLTVL.

The CDR3 DNA is TGTGCCAGCTACACTTCGGGTTTCAATGAGCAGTTCTTC. Its protein is CASYTSGFNEQFF. The chain has TRBV12-3 or TRBV12-4 and TRBJ2-1; D is ambiguous. Trimming took 8 bases from V and 6 from J, leaving 14 bases between them. CDR3 length equals 13 residues.

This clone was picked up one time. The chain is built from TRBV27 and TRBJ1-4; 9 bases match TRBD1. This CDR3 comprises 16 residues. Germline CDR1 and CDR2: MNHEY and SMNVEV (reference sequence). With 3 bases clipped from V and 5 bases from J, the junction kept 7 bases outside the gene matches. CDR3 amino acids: CASSFRPGQGNEKLFF. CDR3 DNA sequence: TGTGCCAGCAGTTTCCGGCCGGGACAGGGAAATGAAAAACTGTTTTTT.

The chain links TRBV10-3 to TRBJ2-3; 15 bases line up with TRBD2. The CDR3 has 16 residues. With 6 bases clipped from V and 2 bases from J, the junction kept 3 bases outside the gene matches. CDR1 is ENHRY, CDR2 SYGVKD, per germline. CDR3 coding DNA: TGTGCCATCAGGGGGACTAGCGGGAGGTTCACAGATACGCAGTATTTT. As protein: CAIRGTSGRFTDTQYF.

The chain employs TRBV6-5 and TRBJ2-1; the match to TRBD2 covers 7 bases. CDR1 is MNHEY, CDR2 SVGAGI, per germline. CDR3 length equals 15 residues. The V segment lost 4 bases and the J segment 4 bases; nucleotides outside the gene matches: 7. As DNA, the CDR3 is TGTGCCAGCAGTTTATGGCGGGAGAGTTACAATGAGCAGTTCTTC. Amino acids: CASSLWRESYNEQFF.

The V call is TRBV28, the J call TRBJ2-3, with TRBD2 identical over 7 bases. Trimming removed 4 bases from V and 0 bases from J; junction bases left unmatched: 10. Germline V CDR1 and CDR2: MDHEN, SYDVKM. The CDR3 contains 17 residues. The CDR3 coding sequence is TGTGCCAGCAGTTCCCGGAGGGAGCGGGGTAGCACAGATACGCAGTATTTT. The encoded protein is CASSSRRERGSTDTQYF.

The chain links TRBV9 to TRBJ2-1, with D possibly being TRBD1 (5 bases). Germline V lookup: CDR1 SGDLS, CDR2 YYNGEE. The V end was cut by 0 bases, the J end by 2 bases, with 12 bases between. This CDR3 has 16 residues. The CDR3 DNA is TGTGCCAGCAGCGTAGGGGCGGACATGCCCTACAATGAGCAGTTCTTC. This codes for CASSVGADMPYNEQFF.

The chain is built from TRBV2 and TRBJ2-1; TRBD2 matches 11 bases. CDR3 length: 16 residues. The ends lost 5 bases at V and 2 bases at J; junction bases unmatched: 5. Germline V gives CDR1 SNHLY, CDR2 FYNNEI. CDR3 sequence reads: CASSTKTSGTYNEQFF. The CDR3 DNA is TGTGCCAGCAGTACTAAGACTAGCGGGACCTACAATGAGCAGTTCTTC.

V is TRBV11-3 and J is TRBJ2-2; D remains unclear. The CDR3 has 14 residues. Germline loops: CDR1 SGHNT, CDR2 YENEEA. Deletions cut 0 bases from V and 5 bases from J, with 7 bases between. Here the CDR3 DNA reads TGTGCCAGCAGCTTAGATGAGAGAACCGGGGAGCTGTTTTTT. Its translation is CASSLDERTGELFF.

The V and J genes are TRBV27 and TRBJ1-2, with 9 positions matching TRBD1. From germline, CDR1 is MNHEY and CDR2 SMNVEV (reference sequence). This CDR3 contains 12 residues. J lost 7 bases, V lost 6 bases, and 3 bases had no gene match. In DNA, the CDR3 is TGTGCCAGCAGCACAGGGGGCCGTGGCTACACCTTC. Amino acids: CASSTGGRGYTF.

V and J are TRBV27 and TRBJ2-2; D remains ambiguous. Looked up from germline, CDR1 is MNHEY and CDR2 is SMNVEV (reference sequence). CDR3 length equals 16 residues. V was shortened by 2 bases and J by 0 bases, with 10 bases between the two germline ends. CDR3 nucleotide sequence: TGTGCCAGCAGTTTAAAAAGGAGACCGAACACCGGGGAGCTGTTTTTT. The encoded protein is CASSLKRRPNTGELFF.